This T cell receptor (beta chain) is drawn from a study of cytomegalovirus exposure and HLA in healthy donors. As for the study in general: The same platform was used for the 100 to 150 validation repertoires and the 650 to 800 first-cohort repertoires, a later analysis reported.

A roughly 120-subject validation cohort, separate from the approximately 720-subject first cohort, supplied the donors. Study outcomes and limitations: The investigators catalogued 150 to 200 TCR beta chains as cytomegalovirus-associated.

Assay used: immunoSEQ multiplex PCR; TCRdb lists only in-frame clones, some missing. The profile covers 65,000 to 70,000 clones, with about 90% appearing a single time and about 3% taken by the ten largest. Germline values: CDR1 MNHNY, CDR2 SVGAGI (reference sequence). V lost 10 bases to trimming and J lost 4 bases; unmatched junction nucleotides: 12. The CDR3 consists of 16 residues. To note about this clone: The target antigen is unknown.

This TCR came from a man between 18 and 35 years old in good health and CMV-seronegative. Sequencing was performed on PBMCs. This chain links TRBV6-6 with TRBJ1-5; 11 nucleotides line up with TRBD1. As DNA, the CDR3 is TGTGCCACGCGATATCGGGACAGGGGGATTAATCAGCCCCAGCATTTT. Protein sequence: CATRYRDRGINQPQHF.